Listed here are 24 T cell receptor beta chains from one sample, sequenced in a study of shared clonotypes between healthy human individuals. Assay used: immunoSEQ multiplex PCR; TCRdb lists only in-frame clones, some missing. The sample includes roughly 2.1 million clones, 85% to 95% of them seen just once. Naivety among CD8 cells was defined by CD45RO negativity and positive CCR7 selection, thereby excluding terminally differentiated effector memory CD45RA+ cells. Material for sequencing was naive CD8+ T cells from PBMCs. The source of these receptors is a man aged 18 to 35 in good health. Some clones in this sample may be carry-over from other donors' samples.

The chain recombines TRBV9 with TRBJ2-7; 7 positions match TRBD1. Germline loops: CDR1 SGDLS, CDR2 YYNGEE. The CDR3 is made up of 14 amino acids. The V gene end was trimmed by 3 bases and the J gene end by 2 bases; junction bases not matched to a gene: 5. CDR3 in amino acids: CASSAGDSPYEQYF. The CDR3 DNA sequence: TGTGCCAGCAGCGCTGGGGACAGCCCCTACGAGCAGTACTTC.

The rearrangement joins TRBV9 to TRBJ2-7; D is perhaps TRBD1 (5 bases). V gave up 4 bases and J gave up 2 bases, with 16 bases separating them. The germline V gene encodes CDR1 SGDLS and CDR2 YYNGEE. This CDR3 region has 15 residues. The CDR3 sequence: CASSPGLDTAYEQYF. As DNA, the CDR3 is TGTGCCAGCAGCCCAGGTCTGGACACTGCCTACGAGCAGTACTTC.

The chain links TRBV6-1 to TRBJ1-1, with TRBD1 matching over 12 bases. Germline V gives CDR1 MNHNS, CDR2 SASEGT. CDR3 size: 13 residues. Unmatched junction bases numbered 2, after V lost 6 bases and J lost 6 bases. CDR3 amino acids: CASRGTGGSEAFF. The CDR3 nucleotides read TGTGCCAGCAGGGGGACAGGGGGCTCTGAAGCTTTCTTT.

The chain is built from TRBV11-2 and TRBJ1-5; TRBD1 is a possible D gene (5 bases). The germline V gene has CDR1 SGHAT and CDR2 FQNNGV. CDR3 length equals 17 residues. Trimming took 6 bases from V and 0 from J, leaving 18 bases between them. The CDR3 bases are TGTGCCAGCAGTCTTAGTGGCAGGGTTGATAGCAATCAGCCCCAGCATTTT. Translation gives CASSLSGRVDSNQPQHF.

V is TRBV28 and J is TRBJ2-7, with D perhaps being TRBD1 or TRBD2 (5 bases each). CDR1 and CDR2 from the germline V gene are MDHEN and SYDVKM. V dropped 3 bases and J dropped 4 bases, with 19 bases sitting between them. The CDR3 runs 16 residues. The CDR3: CASSFANLGVWYEQYF. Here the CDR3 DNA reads TGTGCCAGCAGTTTCGCAAACTTGGGGGTATGGTACGAGCAGTACTTC.

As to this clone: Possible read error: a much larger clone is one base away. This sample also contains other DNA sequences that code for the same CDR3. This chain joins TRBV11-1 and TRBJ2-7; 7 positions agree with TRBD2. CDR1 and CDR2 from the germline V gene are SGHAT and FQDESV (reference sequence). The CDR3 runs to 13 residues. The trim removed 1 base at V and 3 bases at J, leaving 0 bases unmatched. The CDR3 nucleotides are TGTGCCAGCAGCTTAGGGGGGGGCTACGAGCAGTACTTC. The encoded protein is CASSLGGGYEQYF.

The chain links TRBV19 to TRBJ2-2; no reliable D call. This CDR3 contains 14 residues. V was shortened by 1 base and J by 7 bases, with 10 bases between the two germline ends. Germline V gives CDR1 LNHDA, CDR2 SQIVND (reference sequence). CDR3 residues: CASSIVGRDGELFF. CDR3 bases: TGTGCCAGTAGTATAGTAGGCCGCGACGGGGAGCTGTTTTTT.

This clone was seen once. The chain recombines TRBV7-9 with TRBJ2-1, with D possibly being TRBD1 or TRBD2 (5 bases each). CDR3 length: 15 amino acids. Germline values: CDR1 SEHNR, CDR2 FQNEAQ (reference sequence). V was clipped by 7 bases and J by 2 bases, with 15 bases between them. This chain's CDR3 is CASIGTAEPYNEQFF. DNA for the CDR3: TGTGCCAGCATAGGGACGGCGGAGCCCTACAATGAGCAGTTCTTC. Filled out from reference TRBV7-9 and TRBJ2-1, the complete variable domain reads DTGVSQNPRHKITKRGQNVTFRCDPISEHNRLYWYRQTLGQGPEFLTYFQNEAQLEKSRLLSDRFSAERPKGSFSTLEIQRTEQGDSAMYLCASIGTAEPYNEQFFGPGTRLTVL.

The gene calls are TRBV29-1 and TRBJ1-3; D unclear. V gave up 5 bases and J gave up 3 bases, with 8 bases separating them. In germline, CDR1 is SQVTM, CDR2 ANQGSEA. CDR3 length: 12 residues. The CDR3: CSVKAFGNTIYF. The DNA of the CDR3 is TGCAGCGTTAAAGCATTTGGAAACACCATATATTTT.

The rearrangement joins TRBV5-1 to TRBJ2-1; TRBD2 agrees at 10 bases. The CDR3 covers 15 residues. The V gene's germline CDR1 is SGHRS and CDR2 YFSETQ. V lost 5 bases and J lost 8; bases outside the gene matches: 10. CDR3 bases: TGCGCCAGCAGGGTAGCGGGAGGAAGGGCCCATGAGCAGTTCTTC. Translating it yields CASRVAGGRAHEQFF.

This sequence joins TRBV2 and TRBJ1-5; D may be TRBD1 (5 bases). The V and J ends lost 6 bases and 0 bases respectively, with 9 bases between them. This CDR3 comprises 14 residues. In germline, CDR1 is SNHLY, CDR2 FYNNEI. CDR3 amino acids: CASRTVYSNQPQHF. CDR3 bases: TGTGCCAGCAGGACAGTTTATAGCAATCAGCCCCAGCATTTT.

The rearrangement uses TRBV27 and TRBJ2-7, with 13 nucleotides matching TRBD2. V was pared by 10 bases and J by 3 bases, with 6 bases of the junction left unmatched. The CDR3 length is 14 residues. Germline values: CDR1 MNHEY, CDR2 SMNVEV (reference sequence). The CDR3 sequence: CATAGLAGIYEQYF. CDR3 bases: TGTGCCACCGCGGGACTAGCGGGGATCTACGAGCAGTACTTC.

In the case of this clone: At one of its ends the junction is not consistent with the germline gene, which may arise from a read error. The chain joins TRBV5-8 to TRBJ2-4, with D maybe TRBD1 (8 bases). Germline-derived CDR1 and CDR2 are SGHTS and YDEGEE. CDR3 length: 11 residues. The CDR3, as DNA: TGTGCCAGCAGCCTGACAGGGGAGGGAGGCTTC. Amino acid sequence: CASSLTGEGGF.

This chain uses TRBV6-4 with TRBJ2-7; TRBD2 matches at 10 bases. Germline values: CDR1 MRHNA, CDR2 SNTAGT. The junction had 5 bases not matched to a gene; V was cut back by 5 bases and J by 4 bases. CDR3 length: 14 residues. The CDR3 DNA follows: TGTGCCAGCAGTTTTCTAGCGGGAGAGTACGAGCAGTACTTC. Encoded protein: CASSFLAGEYEQYF.

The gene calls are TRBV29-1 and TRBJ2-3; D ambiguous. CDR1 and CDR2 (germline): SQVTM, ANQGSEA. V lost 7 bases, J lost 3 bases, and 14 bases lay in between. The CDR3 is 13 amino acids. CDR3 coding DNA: TGCAGCGGCCTTCACTTAGGGACAGATACGCAGTATTTT. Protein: CSGLHLGTDTQYF.

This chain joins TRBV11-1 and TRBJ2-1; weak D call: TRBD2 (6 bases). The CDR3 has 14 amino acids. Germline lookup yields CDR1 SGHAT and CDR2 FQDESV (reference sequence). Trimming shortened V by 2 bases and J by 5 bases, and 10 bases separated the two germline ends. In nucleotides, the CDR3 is TGTGCCAGCAGCTTATATATAGCGGACAATGAGCAGTTCTTC. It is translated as CASSLYIADNEQFF.

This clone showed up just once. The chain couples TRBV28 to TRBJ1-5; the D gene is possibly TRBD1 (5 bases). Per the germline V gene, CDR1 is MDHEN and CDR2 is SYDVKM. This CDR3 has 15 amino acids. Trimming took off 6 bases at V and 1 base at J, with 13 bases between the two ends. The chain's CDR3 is CASRSYRDSNQPQHF. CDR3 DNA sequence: TGTGCCAGCAGATCCTACCGGGACAGCAATCAGCCCCAGCATTTT.

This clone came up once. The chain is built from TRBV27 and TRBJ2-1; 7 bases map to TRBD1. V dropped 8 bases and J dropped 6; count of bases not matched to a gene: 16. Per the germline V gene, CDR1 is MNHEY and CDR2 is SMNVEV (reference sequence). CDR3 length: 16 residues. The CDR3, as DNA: TGTGCCAGCTCTATCCGCTCCGCACAGGGGCCCAATGAGCAGTTCTTC. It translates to CASSIRSAQGPNEQFF.

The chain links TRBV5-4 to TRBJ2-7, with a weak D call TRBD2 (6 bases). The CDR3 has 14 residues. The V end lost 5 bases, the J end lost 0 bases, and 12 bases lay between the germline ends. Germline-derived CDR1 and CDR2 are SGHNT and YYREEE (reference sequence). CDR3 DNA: TGTGCCAGCAGTTCGGGAGACAACTCCTACGAGCAGTACTTC. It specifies CASSSGDNSYEQYF.

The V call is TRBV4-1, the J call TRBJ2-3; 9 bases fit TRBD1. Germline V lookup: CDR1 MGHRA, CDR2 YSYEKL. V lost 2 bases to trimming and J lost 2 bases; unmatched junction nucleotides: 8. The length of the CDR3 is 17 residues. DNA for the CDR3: TGCGCCAGCAGCCAACCTACCGGGACAGGGTTCACAGATACGCAGTATTTT. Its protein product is CASSQPTGTGFTDTQYF.

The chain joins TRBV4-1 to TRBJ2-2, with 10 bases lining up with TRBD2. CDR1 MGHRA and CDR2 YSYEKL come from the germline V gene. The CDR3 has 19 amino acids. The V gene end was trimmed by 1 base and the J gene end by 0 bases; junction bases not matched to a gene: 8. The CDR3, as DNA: TGCGCCAGCAGCCAAGTTCGAGCTAGCGGGAGCTCGAACACCGGGGAGCTGTTTTTT. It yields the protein CASSQVRASGSSNTGELFF.

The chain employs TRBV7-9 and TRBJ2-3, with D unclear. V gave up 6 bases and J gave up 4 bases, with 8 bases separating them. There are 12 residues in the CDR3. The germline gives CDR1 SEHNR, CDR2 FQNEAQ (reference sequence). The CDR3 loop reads CASRSGADTQYF. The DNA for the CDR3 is TGTGCCAGCAGATCAGGCGCAGATACGCAGTATTTT.

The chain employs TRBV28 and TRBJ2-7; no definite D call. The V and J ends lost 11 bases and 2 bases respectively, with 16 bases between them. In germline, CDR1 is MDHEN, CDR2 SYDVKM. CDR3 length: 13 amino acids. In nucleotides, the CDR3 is TGTGCCGTCATCCGTGCGTTTACCTACGAGCAGTACTTC. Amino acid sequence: CAVIRAFTYEQYF.

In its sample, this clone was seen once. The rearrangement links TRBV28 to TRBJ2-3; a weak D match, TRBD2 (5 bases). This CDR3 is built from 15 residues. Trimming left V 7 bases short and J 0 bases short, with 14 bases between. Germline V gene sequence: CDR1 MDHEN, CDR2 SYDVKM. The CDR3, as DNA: TGTGCCAGCACCTCGTGGCGGACTAGCACAGATACGCAGTATTTT. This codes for CASTSWRTSTDTQYF.